This T cell receptor (beta chain) was captured in a study of OX40 agonist ivuxolimab in advanced cancers. Regarding the research as a whole: Ivuxolimab was an agonistic, fully human IgG2 monoclonal antibody directed against OX40 (CD134), a costimulatory receptor. Intravenous ivuxolimab was administered to patients every 2 weeks at six dose levels: 0.01, 0.1, 0.3, 1.5, 3 and 10 mg/kg. Of the 50 to 55 patients in dose escalation, around 19 had hepatocellular carcinoma, roughly 15 had melanoma, 9 had renal cell carcinoma and 9 had head and neck cancer. In the dose-escalation cohort, approximately 82% of patients were male, and the mean age was roughly 56 years with a range of about 20 to 80. Patients were allowed to have had prior anti-PD-1, anti-PD-L1 or anti-CTLA-4 therapy, and 30% to 40% of the dose-escalation patients had previously received checkpoint inhibitors. Partial responses were achieved by three dose-escalation patients, of whom one had hepatocellular carcinoma and two had cutaneous melanoma. Peripheral TCRbeta sequencing was intended to test whether TCR sequence diversity was altered and clonal T-cell expansion was caused by ivuxolimab. The paper describes the monotherapy dose-escalation part (N ≈ 52 patients) of the phase I trial of ivuxolimab.

Study-level results and caveats: At doses of 0.1 to 3.0 mg/kg, clonal expansion of both CD4+ and CD8+ blood T cells was observed from baseline to week 6. Low levels of normalized T-cell clonal expansion were also shown by some nonresponding patients. In the 0.1-3.0 mg/kg groups, partial responders had among the lowest normalized peripheral clonal expansion, particularly in CD8+ T cells. After ivuxolimab, more expanded clones were found on average in CD8+ T cells than in CD4+ T cells. The antigen specificity of the clonally expanded peripheral T cells was not determined.

Regarding this clone: Its antigen is still unknown. No per-base quality is available; no much larger clone lies one base away.

To sequence the TCRbeta CDR3 region, genomic DNA was isolated from the sorted cells. The immunoSEQ Assay was used to sequence the TCRbeta CDR3 regions. Here the immuneACCESS table is served through TCRdb, limited to in-frame sequences with V and J called. Missing clones are a known gap in these copies; in checked studies unresolved V genes cover under half, and the rest lacks a known reason. The sample records 40,000 to 55,000 clones, 80% to 90% of which are singletons. The leading ten clones occupy around 21% of the sample. CDR1 and CDR2 (LNHDA, SQIVND) derive from the germline V gene (reference sequence). The CDR3 runs 15 residues from the cysteine to the phenylalanine. Just the 45-base CDR3 DNA is kept, in frame starting at base 1. V is cut by 5 bases and J by 5 bases, and the space between the germline ends is 19 bases. The trial excluded patients who had a history of autoimmune disease or who were on systemic immunosuppression. In every dose cohort, peripheral blood was drawn for TCR sequencing at baseline, cycle 4 day 1, and cycle 7 day 1. The samples were taken from a phase I, first-in-human, multicenter, open-label dose-escalation trial of ivuxolimab. Adults with locally advanced or metastatic melanoma, renal cell carcinoma, hepatocellular carcinoma or head and neck squamous cell carcinoma were enrolled in the trial. Before TCR sequencing, CD4+ T cells and CD8+ T cells were sorted from peripheral blood as separate populations.

The sequencing here drew on CD4+ or CD8+ T cells sorted from blood, taken in a trial of the OX40 agonist ivuxolimab. The chain couples TRBV19 to TRBJ2-7; TRBD1 could be the D gene, as 5 bases match. The TCR originated in an adult with an advanced solid tumor such as melanoma, head and neck, liver or kidney cancer. The nucleotide sequence is TGTGCCAGTAGTGCTACAGGTCTCCCTGTCGACGAGCAGTACTTC. This sequence encodes CASSATGLPVDEQYF.